Listed here are 7 T cell receptor beta chains from one sample, sequenced in a study of cytomegalovirus exposure and HLA in healthy donors. Use of 60 Vbeta and 13 Jbeta primers characterized the PCR. Profiled with immunoSEQ multiplex PCR; TCRdb holds only in-frame clones, not every one. The sample lists around 110,000 clones; approximately 80% were seen once. Specimen: PBMCs. The receptors originated from a male donor in good health and CMV-seronegative.

The chain is built from TRBV2 and TRBJ2-5; 7 positions agree with TRBD1. The CDR3 has 16 residues. The germline V gene encodes CDR1 SNHLY and CDR2 FYNNEI. The trim removed 5 bases at V and 0 bases at J, leaving 9 bases unmatched. The CDR3 DNA sequence: TGTGCCAGCAGTCCTGGACAGGACTGGTACCAAGAGACCCAGTACTTC. It encodes CASSPGQDWYQETQYF.

The chain is built from TRBV11-3 and TRBJ1-1; TRBD1 might be the D (5 bases). Germline lookup yields CDR1 SGHNT and CDR2 YENEEA. V shed 0 bases and J shed 12 bases, with 11 bases lying between them. This CDR3 spans 12 amino acids. CDR3 amino acids: CASSLDPGETFF. The CDR3 DNA reads TGTGCCAGCAGCTTAGATCCGGGGGAAACTTTCTTT.

The rearrangement uses TRBV7-8 and TRBJ2-3, with 8 bases matching TRBD2. In germline, CDR1 is SGHVS, CDR2 FQNEAQ. The CDR3 loop spans 16 amino acids. V was clipped by 5 bases and J by 4 bases; unmatched bases: 11. This chain's CDR3 is CASSTTSGTRADTQYF. CDR3 DNA: TGTGCCAGCAGCACCACTAGCGGAACGAGGGCAGATACGCAGTATTTT.

The table lists this clone with a count of one. V is TRBV6-1 and J is TRBJ1-1; D is uncertain. The CDR3 extends over 14 amino acids. Germline lookup yields CDR1 MNHNS and CDR2 SASEGT. The germline V and J ends were trimmed by 8 bases and 0 bases, with 13 bases remaining between them. The CDR3 DNA is TGTGCCAGCCCCGAGTACAGCATGAACACTGAAGCTTTCTTT. Encoded protein: CASPEYSMNTEAFF.

The rearrangement joins TRBV7-6 to TRBJ2-5; the match to TRBD1 covers 7 bases. The J call is doubtful: the DNA matches TRBJ2-7 better. CDR3 length: 15 amino acids. CDR1 and CDR2 (germline): SGHVS, FNYEAQ. CDR3 DNA sequence: TGTGCCAGCAGCCTAGACGTGGGACAGACCTACGAGCAGTACTTC. It translates to CASSLDVGQTYEQYF.

This clone was counted only a few times. V usage is TRBV19 and J usage is TRBJ1-1; 7 nucleotides line up with TRBD1. Germline values: CDR1 LNHDA, CDR2 SQIVND (reference sequence). This CDR3 comprises 15 residues. After removal of 8 bases from V and 4 bases from J, the junction contained 13 bases not matched to a gene. CDR3 DNA sequence: TGTGCCAGTCCCTCCCCGGTAGGGGGCTTCACTGAAGCTTTCTTT. Translated, it gives CASPSPVGGFTEAFF.

The chain combines TRBV5-1 with TRBJ1-1, with no clear D. CDR1 SGHRS and CDR2 YFSETQ come from the germline V gene. Deletions cut 1 base from V and 1 base from J, with 17 bases between. The CDR3 sequence is 17 residues long. The CDR3 nucleotides are TGCGCCAGCAGCTTGAGCCCTTTGGGTGCGGGGAACACTGAAGCTTTCTTT. Its protein is CASSLSPLGAGNTEAFF.